Each of the 24 T cell receptor beta chains below was sequenced from the same sample in a study of T cell responses to AZD1222 COVID-19 vaccine. The table came from immunoSEQ multiplex PCR; TCRdb's copy has only in-frame clones and leaves some out. The repertoire holds roughly 99,000 clones, 75% to 95% seen once, with 5.5% to 7% in the top ten. Specimen: peripheral blood, collected 28 days after the second AZD1222 dose. The origin of the receptors is an adult who received the AZD1222 COVID-19 vaccine.

The chain is built from TRBV7-2 and TRBJ2-7, with D possibly being TRBD1 or TRBD2 (5 bases each). Germline CDR1 SGHTA, CDR2 FQGNSA. V was clipped by 0 bases and J by 4 bases, with 7 bases between them. The CDR3 has 13 amino acids. CDR3 loop: CASSLAGTYEQYF. CDR3 DNA: TGTGCCAGCAGCTTAGCGGGGACGTACGAGCAGTACTTC.

The CDR3 nucleotides are TGTGCCATCAGTGAGATCAAGAATCAGCCCCAGCATTTT. It codes for CAISEIKNQPQHF. This sequence joins TRBV10-3 and TRBJ1-5; no definite D call. The V end was cut by 2 bases, the J end by 4 bases, with 6 bases between. The germline CDR1 and CDR2 sequences are ENHRY and SYGVKD. The CDR3 has 13 amino acids.

The chain links TRBV5-8 to TRBJ2-3, with unresolved D. The V and J ends lost 4 bases and 0 bases respectively, with 12 bases between them. The CDR3 extends over 15 amino acids. The V gene's germline CDR1 is SGHTS and CDR2 YDEGEE. CDR3 protein: CASSLLAISTDTQYF. The DNA of the CDR3 is TGTGCCAGCAGCCTCCTCGCGATTAGCACAGATACGCAGTATTTT.

This clone appeared a single time. The gene calls are TRBV30 and TRBJ2-1; no clear D gene. Germline V gives CDR1 GTSNPN, CDR2 SVGIG (reference sequence). With 8 bases removed from V and 2 bases from J, the gap between germline ends came to 7 bases. The CDR3 covers 11 residues. The CDR3 protein is CAARTYNEQFF. The CDR3 region has the DNA TGTGCCGCCCGTACCTACAATGAGCAGTTCTTC.

The rearrangement joins TRBV6-1 to TRBJ2-1, with 7 nucleotides matching TRBD2. This CDR3 is 17 amino acids long. Looked up from germline, CDR1 is MNHNS and CDR2 is SASEGT. V was pared by 2 bases and J by 0 bases, with 7 bases of the junction left unmatched. The CDR3 loop is CASSEKKTSSSYNEQFF. CDR3 sequence (DNA): TGTGCCAGCAGTGAAAAGAAGACTAGCAGCTCCTACAATGAGCAGTTCTTC.

The rearrangement joins TRBV11-2 to TRBJ2-2; the D is unclear. CDR3 length equals 18 residues. The V and J ends lost 5 bases and 1 base respectively, with 20 bases between them. Germline-derived CDR1 and CDR2 are SGHAT and FQNNGV. CDR3 protein: CASSKGPSSVKNTGELFF. Here the CDR3 DNA reads TGTGCCAGCAGCAAGGGCCCCTCGAGTGTCAAGAACACCGGGGAGCTGTTTTTT.

This CDR3 reads CASSLSGGLGYTF. CDR3 in DNA: TGTGCCAGCAGCTTATCTGGAGGGTTGGGCTACACCTTC. This chain links TRBV7-2 with TRBJ1-2; D is undetermined. The V gene lost 2 bases and the J gene lost 8 bases, with 12 bases spanning the gap. CDR3 length equals 13 residues. Germline CDR1 SGHTA, CDR2 FQGNSA.

The gene calls are TRBV4-3 and TRBJ1-1; possible D gene TRBD1, 5 bases. V shed 3 bases and J shed 2 bases, with 25 bases lying between them. This CDR3 comprises 19 residues. CDR1 is LGHNA and CDR2 is YSLEER in the germline V gene. The CDR3 loop is CASSQFFSRATAVNTEAFF. DNA for the CDR3: TGCGCCAGCAGCCAGTTTTTCTCCAGGGCTACAGCGGTTAACACTGAAGCTTTCTTT.

CDR3 DNA: TGCGCCAGCAGCTCCTCGGGGGGGCAAGAGACCCAGTACTTC. This translates into CASSSSGGQETQYF. The chain links TRBV5-1 to TRBJ2-5, with 8 bases that match TRBD2. The J segment lost 2 bases and the V segment lost 3 bases, leaving 3 bases of the junction unmatched. This CDR3 has 14 residues. CDR1 and CDR2 (germline): SGHRS, YFSETQ.

The CDR3 protein is CASSTPTLKGFLRYEQYF. CDR3 DNA sequence: TGTGCCAGCAGCACCCCTACCCTCAAGGGGTTTTTGCGGTACGAGCAGTACTTC. The chain joins TRBV9 to TRBJ2-7; TRBD1 might be the D (5 bases). Trimming pared 4 bases from V and 4 bases from J, leaving 27 bases between. This CDR3 has 18 amino acids. Per the germline V gene, CDR1 is SGDLS and CDR2 is YYNGEE.

The chain joins TRBV10-2 to TRBJ1-1, with no clear D. Germline CDR1 and CDR2: WSHSY and SAAADI. Between the trimmed V and J ends, which lost 0 bases and 7 bases, there was a span of 12 bases. CDR3 length equals 14 residues. In DNA form, the CDR3 reads TGCGCCAGCAGTGAGTCGACAAGGTATATTGAAGCTTTCTTT. This codes for CASSESTRYIEAFF.

This chain connects TRBV9 to TRBJ2-1, with 11 bases matching TRBD2. Germline loops: CDR1 SGDLS, CDR2 YYNGEE. J was trimmed by 6 bases and V by 3 bases; bases with no gene match: 8. CDR3 length: 16 residues. The CDR3 protein is CASSGRLAGPFNEQFF. Here the CDR3 DNA reads TGTGCCAGCAGCGGGAGACTAGCGGGGCCCTTCAATGAGCAGTTCTTC.

The chain is built from TRBV3-1 (or the pseudogene TRBV3-2) and TRBJ2-7, with 7 positions matching TRBD2. Trimming removed 4 bases from V and 3 bases from J; junction bases left unmatched: 6. Germline assignment: CDR1 LGHDT and CDR2 YNNKEL (reference sequence). This CDR3 is 14 amino acids long. Written as DNA, the CDR3 is TGTGCCAGCAGCCGGGGGTCTAGCGGCTACGAGCAGTACTTC. Amino acid sequence: CASSRGSSGYEQYF.

The chain is built from TRBV18 and TRBJ2-5; 7 bases are a match to TRBD1. The CDR3 is 16 residues long. Germline CDR1 KGHSH, CDR2 LQKENI. With 4 bases clipped from V and 1 base from J, the junction kept 9 bases outside the gene matches. CDR3 sequence: CASSLDREGRQETQYF. Written as DNA, the CDR3 is TGTGCCAGCTCACTCGACAGGGAAGGGCGCCAAGAGACCCAGTACTTC.

This clone has just one count. Written as DNA, the CDR3 is TGCGCCAGCAGCTTGGCGGAGGGGTGGACTGAAGCTTTCTTT. The encoded protein is CASSLAEGWTEAFF. The V gene is TRBV5-1, the J gene TRBJ1-1; D is possibly TRBD1 (5 bases). Germline V gives CDR1 SGHRS, CDR2 YFSETQ. V dropped 0 bases and J dropped 5 bases, with 11 bases sitting between them. The CDR3 has 14 amino acids.

V is TRBV2 and J is TRBJ2-6, with 9 positions matching TRBD1. Germline-derived CDR1 and CDR2 are SNHLY and FYNNEI. The CDR3 has 16 residues. V lost 6 bases, J lost 2 bases, and 5 bases stayed unmatched. For the CDR3, the DNA is TGTGCCAGCAGCGACAGGGGGAGAACTGGGGCCAACGTCCTGACTTTC. Translation gives CASSDRGRTGANVLTF.

The chain employs TRBV6-5 and TRBJ2-1; D possibly corresponds to TRBD1 (6 bases). V was pared by 4 bases and J by 4 bases, with 14 bases between. Germline V gene sequence: CDR1 MNHEY, CDR2 SVGAGI. The CDR3 contains 15 residues. As DNA, the CDR3 is TGTGCCAGCAGTTTTAGGCAGGGGACATACAATGAGCAGTTCTTC. Translating it yields CASSFRQGTYNEQFF.

The V and J genes are TRBV6-4 and TRBJ2-3, with no clear D. Germline CDR1 reads MRHNA; CDR2 reads SNTAGT. V lost 3 bases and J lost 4, with 11 bases in between. The CDR3 consists of 14 residues. The CDR3: CASSDGGSPDTQYF. CDR3 DNA: TGTGCCAGCAGTGATGGTGGATCCCCAGATACGCAGTATTTT.

This clone has just one count. The chain carries TRBV7-8 and TRBJ1-1; TRBD1 aligns across 7 bases. The ends lost 4 bases at V and 5 bases at J; junction bases unmatched: 4. The CDR3 is 13 residues long. Germline values: CDR1 SGHVS, CDR2 FQNEAQ. The CDR3 is CASSSDRSTEAFF. CDR3 nucleotides: TGTGCCAGCAGCTCGGACAGGTCTACTGAAGCTTTCTTT.

The gene calls are TRBV6-5 and TRBJ1-1, with 8 positions matching TRBD1. This CDR3 is 15 amino acids long. The V gene end was trimmed by 0 bases and the J gene end by 4 bases; junction bases not matched to a gene: 4. Germline CDR1 is MNHEY and CDR2 is SVGAGI. The CDR3 sequence: CASSYSAGGRTEAFF. The DNA for the CDR3 is TGTGCCAGCAGTTACTCAGCAGGGGGCCGCACTGAAGCTTTCTTT.

The chain uses TRBV4-3 and TRBJ2-3, with 9 bases identical to TRBD2. In germline, CDR1 is LGHNA, CDR2 YSLEER. CDR3 length: 16 residues. The trim removed 0 bases at V and 4 bases at J, leaving 5 bases unmatched. The CDR3 loop is CASSQDLASGADTQYF. CDR3 nucleotides: TGCGCCAGCAGCCAAGATCTCGCTAGCGGGGCAGATACGCAGTATTTT.

The V call is TRBV5-1, the J call TRBJ2-7, with TRBD1 identical over 7 bases. Per germline, CDR1 SGHRS and CDR2 YFSETQ. Trimming took 4 bases from V and 6 from J; bases not matched to a gene: 13. CDR3 length: 15 amino acids. The CDR3 bases are TGCGCCAGCAGCCGCTATGGGACAGAAGTTGTCGAGCAGTACTTC. It codes for CASSRYGTEVVEQYF. The variable domain in full, completed from reference TRBV5-1 and TRBJ2-7, reads KAGVTQTPRYLIKTRGQQVTLSCSPISGHRSVSWYQQTPGQGLQFLFEYFSETQRNKGNFPGRFSGRQFSNSRSEMNVSTLELGDSALYLCASSRYGTEVVEQYFGPGTRLTVT.

This clone was observed a single time. The gene calls are TRBV11-2 and TRBJ2-5; no definite D call. This CDR3 spans 14 amino acids. The germline CDR1 and CDR2 sequences are SGHAT and FQNNGV. V lost 5 bases, J lost 4 bases, and 14 bases lay in between. The CDR3 sequence: CASSRKGRVETQYF. The CDR3 nucleotides read TGTGCCAGCAGCCGGAAGGGTAGGGTAGAGACCCAGTACTTC.

The rearrangement uses TRBV28 and TRBJ2-5; D might be TRBD2 (8 bases). This CDR3 region has 15 residues. Germline CDR1 reads MDHEN; CDR2 reads SYDVKM. V was pared by 6 bases and J by 4 bases, with 18 bases between. The CDR3 nucleotides read TGTGCCAGCAGCGGGACTAGGGGGCTCTCAGAGACCCAGTACTTC. As protein: CASSGTRGLSETQYF.